This T cell receptor beta chain is from a study of blood T cells in healthy people across ages. RNA extraction gave at least 6 micrograms of total RNA per sample. On this clonotype itself: Its antigen is unidentified.

PCR was performed a second time for about 7 to 11 cycles using a sample-barcoded 5' primer and a J-beta primer mix. TCRdb passed the 5' RACE reads through MiXCR, listing each CDR3 protein once. The data contain some 1.1 million distinct CDR3 sequences, more than 30% of them singletons. Looked up from germline, CDR1 is MDHEN and CDR2 is SYDVKM. V lost 7 bases to trimming and J lost 4 bases, with 19 bases between them. CDR3 length: 15 amino acids. Overall study findings and caveats: Both naive CD4+ cell counts and diversity were greater in long-lived donors than in aged donors.

Sequenced sample: blood. J is TRBJ2-5 and V is TRBV28; D perhaps matches TRBD2 (7 bases). The source is a man younger than 30 in good health. The CDR3 region has the DNA TGTGCCAGCAACATACTTGGCGGGGGCACAGAGACCCAGTACTTC. It translates to CASNILGGGTETQYF.